This T cell receptor (beta chain) was recorded in a study of shared clonotypes between healthy human individuals (dated by TCRdb to about 2020). General notes on the study: The cohort comprised a couple of women and a few men aged 18 to 49 years. For each donor, CD4 naive and CD4 memory were each given three plates, CD8 naive was given two plates, and CD8 memory was given one plate. To estimate repertoire size and how much clonotype sharing occurs between individuals, the study deeply sequenced the blood TCR repertoires of roughly 5 healthy adults. To increase sequencing depth and limit assay-specific biases, TCR repertoire library preparation and sequencing were carried out by different laboratories using diverse techniques. Each donor's leukapheresis produced roughly between about 0.9 and 9.5 billion PBMCs. Overall study results and their limits: Incomplete sequencing was indicated by rarefaction of sorted-subset datasets, despite the large sequencing depth. The genetic and exposure-history diversity represented was limited by the small number of donors. Pairwise subsampling indicated that sequencing depth was expected to affect the degree of clonotype sharing among donors. Roughly 5% of naive CD4, 3.5% of naive CD8, approximately 2.2% of memory CD4, and less than 0.45% of memory CD8 clonotypes were shared across several donors. Naive subsets generally had larger estimated clonotype richness than memory subsets. Sampling was restricted to blood, and TCR repertoires in tissue are likely to differ from TCR repertoires in blood. Higher generation probabilities were observed for clonotypes shared by all four sorted-subset donors than for non-shared clonotypes.

The donors were healthy, HIV-negative adults with no recently reported acute infections or vaccinations. All donors were Caucasian adults living in Nashville, Tennessee, USA. CD4+ T cells were enriched by magnetic negative selection; naive cells were then positively selected on CD45RA, and the negative fraction formed the memory subset. After blood collection by leukapheresis, PBMCs were isolated using Ficoll-Histopaque density gradient centrifugation and then cryopreserved in the vapor phase of liquid nitrogen. Analytical flow cytometry was used to check the purity and quantity of every magnetically sorted T cell population. From each sorted fraction, genomic DNA was isolated and quantified by UV absorbance on a Nanodrop 2000c. Using the deep immunoSEQ assay, TCR CDR3 regions were amplified from genomic DNA by multiplex PCR. Extracted genomic DNA from each cell subset was distributed evenly across all wells of several immunoSEQ 96-well plates, and each plate was treated as a replicate. For sorted subsets, roughly 0.2 ug genomic DNA, equal to about 30,000 T cell genomes, was loaded into each replicate PCR. Purified libraries were measured with a Qubit 3.0 fluorometer, size-checked on a Bioanalyzer 2100, and measured again with the KAPA Library Quantification kit. Every immunoSEQ 96-well plate was sequenced on a separate single-read 150-cycle Illumina NextSeq 550 flow cell. The published analysis was carried out like this. Because only junctional sequences without quality scores were contained in the immunoSEQ output, filtering matching that applied to full-length reads could not be performed. Sequences were annotated with PyIR, a Python wrapper for IgBLAST v1.9, using IMGT germline references to assign V/J genes and CDR3. Reads were filtered out if the reads had weak V/J assignments (E-value above 1e-6), no CDR3, stop codons, out-of-frame junctions, or ambiguous translated residues. A V3J clonotype was defined by an identical inferred V gene, J gene, and CDR3 amino acid sequence. Percentage overlap between repertoires was computed as shared unique clonotypes divided by the size of the smaller repertoire. Three approaches were used to assess repertoire richness: RTK rarefaction, the Chao1 estimator, and Recon v2.1 estimates of unobserved clonotypes. OLGA was used to compute generation probabilities for all TCRbeta clonotypes that the gDNA method yielded from a handful of donors. The table was pulled from immuneACCESS by TCRdb, which kept in-frame rearrangements only. Such tables lose some clones; where checked, under half of the loss comes from unresolved V genes, and the rest has no known cause. V, J and clone size derive from that table, while D and trimming were established from the DNA sequence. This sample comprises roughly 1,100,000 clones, 65% to 75% of them detected only once. The top ten clones comprise approximately 1.5% of the sample.

V is pared back by 6 bases and J by 4 bases, with 15 bases lying between the germline termini. The germline V gene gives CDR1 as MDHEN and CDR2 as SYDVKM. The CDR3 covers 14 residues, taking in both the cysteine and the phenylalanine. Solely the CDR3 DNA is kept, with 42 bases framed from the first base. This clone was counted ten times or more. Its antigen is currently not known. Within one base of it there is no much larger clone, and no base qualities were kept. The clonotype originates from a man aged 18-30 years in good health. Material for sequencing was memory CD4+ T cells sorted from blood. This specimen's cell subset or site label, per the study, means: CD45RA-negative fraction. In this chain, TRBV28 is recombined with TRBJ1-1, with the D gene too uncertain to name. The CDR3 has the sequence CASRLTAPGTEAFF. The DNA sequence is TGTGCCAGCAGGCTGACTGCGCCTGGCACTGAAGCTTTCTTT.